The clone carrying this T cell receptor (beta chain) was counted a few times. Its target is unknown. The sample originates from a study of T-cell memory formation after mild COVID-19. Constant-segment primers and 5'RACE yielded cDNA libraries for TCR alpha and TCR beta, each carrying sample barcodes and UMIs. TCRdb re-derived calls from the 5' RACE reads in MiXCR, one entry per CDR3 protein. There are about 270,000 distinct CDR3 sequences in the sample; roughly 15% occur only once, and more than 20% lies in the top ten. The CDR3 contains 17 residues. J was trimmed by 6 bases and V by 6 bases; bases with no gene match: 14. Whole-study findings and limits: Clones which contracted sat mainly in CM and EM if CD4+, and in EMRA if CD8+. Contracting clones, day 15 to 85, had balanced CD4/CD8, and later expanders favored CD4+. Pre-infection memory harbored some responding clones, suggesting cross-reactive memory joined.

This receptor was obtained from a man aged 18-30 years who had mild COVID-19 (a few samples of this study predate the infection). Cell type and time point are not known. The rearrangement joins TRBV12-3 or TRBV12-4 to TRBJ1-1; the match to TRBD1 covers 12 bases. The sequencing sample was made of PBMCs or a T cell subset sorted from them (not recorded which). The CDR3 loop reads CASSQEDMGQGAAEAFF. As DNA, the CDR3 is TGTGCCAGCAGCCAGGAAGACATGGGACAGGGGGCCGCTGAAGCTTTCTTT.